This TCR beta chain was sequenced during a study of T cells in Graves' hyperthyroidism and ophthalmopathy. Overall study results and limits: Stable hyperthyroidism and ophthalmopathy were separated using 13 V-J signatures. Among clonotypes expanded in thyroid above 0.001, most were also found in blood.

Trimming pared 4 bases from V and 3 bases from J, leaving 11 bases between. Looked up from germline, CDR1 is SGDLS and CDR2 is YYNGEE. This CDR3 is built from 14 residues. Each patient was aged 18 to 65 and had newly diagnosed hyperthyroidism of under 2 months' duration. Uncontrolled infections, other autoimmune diseases, pregnancy or lactation led to exclusion of patients. Amplified TCR beta CDR3 regions derived from RNA transcripts. An initial round of RT-PCR targeting the TCR CDR3 relied on the HTBI primer set. TCRdb passed the multiplex PCR reads through MiXCR, listing each CDR3 protein once. In the table there are a few hundred thousand distinct CDR3 sequences, roughly 12% of which are singletons. This clonotype was observed many times. The antigen remains unidentified.

The chain links TRBV9 to TRBJ2-1; D call uncertain. The sample was blood. This sequence originates from a man aged 25-45 years with Graves' hyperthyroidism that later progressed to Graves' ophthalmopathy. Here the CDR3 DNA reads TGTGCCAGCAGCCTGGAGTGGGGCTACAATGAGCAGTTCTTC. It encodes CASSLEWGYNEQFF.